This T cell receptor (beta chain) was recovered during a study of shared clonotypes between healthy human individuals. Study results and limitations: The study found lower generation probabilities in non-shared clonotypes than in those shared by all four donors.

Naive CD8 cells lacked CD45RO and underwent positive selection for CCR7, leaving out terminally differentiated effector memory CD45RA+ cells. Only Caucasian adults living in Nashville, Tennessee made up the donor group. J lost 4 bases, V lost 0 bases, and 2 bases had no gene match. From germline, CDR1 is SGDLS and CDR2 YYNGEE. The CDR3 runs to 15 residues. An assay was performed, and its level was deep. Sequenced by immunoSEQ multiplex PCR; TCRdb stores in-frame clones only, minus some. Among some 2 million clones listed, roughly 94% were seen once. Concerning this clone: The target antigen is unknown.

This clonotype originated in a man younger than 35 in good health. Sequenced material: naive CD8+ T cells sorted from blood. The chain is built from TRBV9 and TRBJ2-5; 11 nucleotides match TRBD1. CDR3 coding DNA: TGTGCCAGCAGCGTAGGGACAGGGGGCCCAGAGACCCAGTACTTC. Protein sequence: CASSVGTGGPETQYF.